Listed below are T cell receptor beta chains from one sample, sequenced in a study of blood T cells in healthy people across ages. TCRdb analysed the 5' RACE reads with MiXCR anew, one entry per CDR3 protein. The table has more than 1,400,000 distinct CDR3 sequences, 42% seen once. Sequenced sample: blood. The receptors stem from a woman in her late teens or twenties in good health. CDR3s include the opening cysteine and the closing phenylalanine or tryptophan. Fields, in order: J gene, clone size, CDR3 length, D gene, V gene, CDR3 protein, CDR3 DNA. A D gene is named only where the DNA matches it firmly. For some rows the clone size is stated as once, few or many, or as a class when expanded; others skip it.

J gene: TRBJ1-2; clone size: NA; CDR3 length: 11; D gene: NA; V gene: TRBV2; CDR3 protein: CASSRPGGYTF; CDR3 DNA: TGTGCCAGCTCACGCCCGGGTGGCTACACCTTC
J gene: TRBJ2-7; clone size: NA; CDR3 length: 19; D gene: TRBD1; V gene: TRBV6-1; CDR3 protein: CASREQGAKSSSSYNEQYF; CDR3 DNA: TGTGCCAGCAGGGAACAGGGGGCCAAAAGTTCAAGCTCCTACAATGAGCAGTACTTC
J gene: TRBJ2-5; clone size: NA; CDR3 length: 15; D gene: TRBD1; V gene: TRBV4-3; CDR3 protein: CASSSGTGSRETQYF; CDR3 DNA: TGCGCCAGCAGCTCCGGGACAGGGTCAAGGGAGACCCAGTACTTC
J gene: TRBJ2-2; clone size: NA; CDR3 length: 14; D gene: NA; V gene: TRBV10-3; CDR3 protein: CAISVTDNTGELFF; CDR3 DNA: TGTGCCATCAGTGTGACCGACAACACCGGGGAGCTGTTTTTT
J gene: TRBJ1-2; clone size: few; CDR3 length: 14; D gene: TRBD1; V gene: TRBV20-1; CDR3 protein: CSAIHSGGSYGYTF; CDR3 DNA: TGCAGTGCTATCCACTCAGGGGGAAGCTATGGCTACACCTTC
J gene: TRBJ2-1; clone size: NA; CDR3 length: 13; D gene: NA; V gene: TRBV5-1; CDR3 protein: CASSFFSLESGFF; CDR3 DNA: TGCGCCAGCAGCTTTTTCTCCCTGGAGAGCGGGTTCTTC
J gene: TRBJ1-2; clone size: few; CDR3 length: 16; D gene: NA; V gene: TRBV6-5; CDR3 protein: CASSYNPGGGGYGYTF; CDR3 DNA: TGTGCCAGCAGTTACAATCCCGGTGGGGGGGGTTATGGCTACACCTTC
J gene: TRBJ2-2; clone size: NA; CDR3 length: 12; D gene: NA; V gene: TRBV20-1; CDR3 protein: CSARQVDGELFF; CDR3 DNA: TGCAGTGCACGACAAGTGGACGGGGAGCTGTTTTTT
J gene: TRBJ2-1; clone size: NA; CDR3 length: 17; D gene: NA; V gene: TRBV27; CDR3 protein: CASSVTVGGFDRGEQFF; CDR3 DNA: TGTGCCAGCAGTGTCACAGTGGGGGGATTTGATCGCGGTGAGCAGTTCTTC
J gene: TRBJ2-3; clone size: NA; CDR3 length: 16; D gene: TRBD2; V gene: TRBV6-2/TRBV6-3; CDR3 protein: CASSYGTSGSSDTQYF; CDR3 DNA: TGTGCCAGCAGTTACGGGACTAGCGGGAGTTCAGATACGCAGTATTTT
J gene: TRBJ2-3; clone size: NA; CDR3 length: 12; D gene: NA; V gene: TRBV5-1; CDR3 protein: CASSLTGSGQYF; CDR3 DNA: TGCGCCAGCAGCTTGACGGGGTCGGGGCAGTATTTT
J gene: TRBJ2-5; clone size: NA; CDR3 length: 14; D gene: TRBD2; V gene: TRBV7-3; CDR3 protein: CASSSLAGAREQYF; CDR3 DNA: TGTGCCAGCAGCTCACTAGCGGGGGCTCGGGAGCAGTACTTC
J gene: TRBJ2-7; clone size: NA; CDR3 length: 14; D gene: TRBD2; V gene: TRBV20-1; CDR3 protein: CSARETSGTLFGYF; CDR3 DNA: TGCAGTGCTAGAGAGACTAGCGGGACCCTCTTTGGGTACTTC
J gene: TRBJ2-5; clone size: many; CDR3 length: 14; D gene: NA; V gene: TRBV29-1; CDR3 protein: CSVGGRKNQETQYF; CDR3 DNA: TGCAGCGTCGGAGGCAGAAAAAATCAAGAGACCCAGTACTTC